Described below is a single TCR beta chain sequence and its context. V shed 2 bases and J shed 2 bases, with 4 bases lying between them. Germline V gives CDR1 MNHNY, CDR2 SVGAGI (reference sequence). CDR3 size: 13 residues. These data come from a study of blood T cell repertoires in COVID-19. The wider study: Material from acute and convalescent COVID-19 was sourced from the United States, Italy and Spain.

Original analysis: Using reference gene primer amplification, nucleated cell counts were estimated. Assay used: immunoSEQ multiplex PCR; TCRdb lists only in-frame clones, some missing. The DNA was the basis for D and trimming; V, J and clone size are from that table. The data show 350,000 to 550,000 clones, more than 85% seen once. Material: peripheral blood. The sequence derives from a woman aged 25 to 45 with acute or convalescent COVID-19. The V gene is TRBV6-6, the J gene TRBJ1-5; D is undetermined. The CDR3 loop reads CASSYAGNQPQHF. CDR3 nucleotide sequence: TGTGCCAGCAGTTACGCGGGCAATCAGCCCCAGCATTTT.